This entry lists 20 T cell receptor beta chains sequenced from one sample in a study of PD-L1 blockade in urothelial cancer. Specified time point: pretreatment peripheral blood. The protocol was immunoSEQ multiplex PCR, while the TCRdb copy is restricted to in-frame clones and leaves out a portion. The table shows approximately 88,000 clones, with 84% occurring only once. The source was PBMCs, collected around atezolizumab (anti-PD-L1) treatment. The source of these receptors is a man in his 60s with urothelial cancer.

The CDR3 protein is CASSQGQIYGYTF. As DNA, the CDR3 is TGCGCCAGCAGCCAAGGGCAAATCTATGGCTACACCTTC. V and J are TRBV4-3 and TRBJ1-2; D is unclear. V lost 1 base and J lost 4, with 7 bases in between. CDR1 is LGHNA and CDR2 is YSLEER in the germline V gene. This CDR3 comprises 13 residues.

The chain employs TRBV6-5 and TRBJ2-2; the match to TRBD2 covers 7 bases. This CDR3 region has 16 residues. Germline V CDR1 and CDR2: MNHEY, SVGAGI. Trimming at V came to 0 bases and at J to 0 bases, leaving 1 base not matched to a gene. The CDR3 DNA reads as TGTGCCAGCAGTTACTCGCTAGCGGCGAACACCGGGGAGCTGTTTTTT. Residues: CASSYSLAANTGELFF.

The chain uses TRBV5-1 and TRBJ2-3; possible D gene TRBD2, 6 bases. The V end lost 0 bases, the J end lost 0 bases, and 14 bases lay between the germline ends. This CDR3 region has 17 residues. The germline gives CDR1 SGHRS, CDR2 YFSETQ. This chain's CDR3 is CASSLVGSGKSTDTQYF. The CDR3, as DNA: TGCGCCAGCAGCTTGGTAGGTAGCGGAAAGAGCACAGATACGCAGTATTTT.

The chain carries TRBV7-2 and TRBJ1-2; D remains ambiguous. Trimming took 0 bases from V and 2 from J, leaving 7 bases between them. The germline V gene has CDR1 SGHTA and CDR2 FQGNSA. This CDR3 region has 14 residues. CDR3 in amino acids: CASSLAGVNYGYTF. The CDR3, as DNA: TGTGCCAGCAGCTTAGCCGGAGTAAACTATGGCTACACCTTC.

The sample holds a few counts of this clone. This rearrangement joins TRBV10-3 to TRBJ2-2, with TRBD1 matching 11 bases. The V gene end was trimmed by 6 bases and the J gene end by 7 bases; junction bases not matched to a gene: 7. CDR1 and CDR2 (germline): ENHRY, SYGVKD. The CDR3 extends over 15 amino acids. The DNA of the CDR3 is TGTGCCATCAGGCCGGGACAGGGGGATCACGGGGAGCTGTTTTTT. Translating gives CAIRPGQGDHGELFF.

This chain connects TRBV7-2 to TRBJ2-5; TRBD2 agrees at 14 bases. The CDR3 spans 16 residues. With 5 bases clipped from V and 5 bases from J, the junction kept 7 bases outside the gene matches. Germline assignment: CDR1 SGHTA and CDR2 FQGNSA. The CDR3 DNA reads as TGTGCCAGCAGCAACGGACTAGCGGGGGGAAGGGAGACCCAGTACTTC. This translates into CASSNGLAGGRETQYF.

This clone was seen more than once but under ten times. The rearrangement links TRBV27 to TRBJ1-4, with D unresolved. Trimming took 5 bases from V and 14 from J, leaving 21 bases between them. The CDR3 extends over 14 amino acids. Per germline, CDR1 MNHEY and CDR2 SMNVEV (reference sequence). CDR3 amino acids: CASSPLKQSPSLFF. DNA for the CDR3: TGTGCCAGCAGTCCCCTAAAACAGAGTCCTTCCCTGTTTTTT.

The chain links TRBV6-6 to TRBJ1-2; D unresolved. This CDR3 has 13 amino acids. V was shortened by 4 bases and J by 8 bases, with 14 bases between the two germline ends. Germline-derived CDR1 and CDR2 are MNHNY and SVGAGI (reference sequence). CDR3 in DNA: TGTGCCAGCAGTTCTACCCAAGTGCGGGGCTACACCTTC. It translates to CASSSTQVRGYTF.

This rearrangement joins TRBV7-9 to TRBJ1-2, with TRBD1 as a possible D gene (6 bases). V was pared by 3 bases and J by 2 bases, with 13 bases between. The CDR3 runs to 15 residues. Germline CDR1 SEHNR, CDR2 FQNEAQ (reference sequence). The CDR3 DNA reads TGTGCCAGCAGCTTTTTGGGCAGGGGCAACTATGGCTACACCTTC. It is translated as CASSFLGRGNYGYTF.

The chain joins TRBV6-6 to TRBJ1-5; 7 bases fit TRBD1. J lost 4 bases, V lost 11 bases, and 8 bases had no gene match. CDR1 and CDR2 (germline): MNHNY, SVGAGI (reference sequence). The CDR3 runs 13 residues. CDR3 sequence: CAALQGGNQPQHF. The CDR3 DNA reads as TGTGCCGCCCTCCAGGGGGGTAATCAGCCCCAGCATTTT.

The V and J genes are TRBV7-7 and TRBJ2-1; 10 nucleotides align to TRBD1. The V and J ends lost 4 bases and 2 bases, in that order; junction bases with no gene match: 5. The germline V gene encodes CDR1 SSHAT and CDR2 FNYEAQ (reference sequence). The CDR3 totals 16 residues. The DNA of the CDR3 is TGTGCCAGCAGCTACCGGGACAGGGGTCCCTACAATGAGCAGTTCTTC. This codes for CASSYRDRGPYNEQFF.

This clone was found a few times. The genes are TRBV12-5 and TRBJ2-7; D perhaps matches TRBD1 (6 bases). The CDR3 is made up of 15 amino acids. Per the germline V gene, CDR1 is LGHNT and CDR2 is FRNRAP. The V end lost 5 bases, the J end lost 0 bases, and 14 bases lay between the germline ends. The CDR3 spells CASGPRAGASYEQYF. In nucleotides, the CDR3 is TGTGCTAGTGGTCCGAGGGCAGGGGCCTCCTACGAGCAGTACTTC.

This clone has just a few counts. The rearrangement uses TRBV7-9 and TRBJ1-1; D is unclear. This CDR3 has 13 residues. Germline CDR1 is SEHNR and CDR2 is FQNEAQ (reference sequence). Deletions cut 4 bases from V and 5 bases from J, with 11 bases between. The CDR3 DNA follows: TGTGCCAGCAGCTATAACACGGGGACTGAAGCTTTCTTT. Its protein product is CASSYNTGTEAFF. The complete variable domain, with remaining parts taken from reference TRBV7-9 and TRBJ1-1, reads DTGVSQNPRHKITKRGQNVTFRCDPISEHNRLYWYRQTLGQGPEFLTYFQNEAQLEKSRLLSDRFSAERPKGSFSTLEIQRTEQGDSAMYLCASSYNTGTEAFFGQGTRLTVV.

V is TRBV5-1 and J is TRBJ2-2, with D possibly TRBD2 on 5 matching bases. The CDR3 sequence is 15 residues long. Trimming took 2 bases from V and 3 from J, leaving 11 bases between them. Germline loops: CDR1 SGHRS, CDR2 YFSETQ. The CDR3 DNA is TGCGCCAGCAGCTTTCAGGAGGTGGACACCGGGGAGCTGTTTTTT. It yields the protein CASSFQEVDTGELFF.

The chain employs TRBV6-5 and TRBJ1-2, with 8 bases lining up with TRBD1. Losses at the gene ends were 2 bases for V and 4 bases for J; bases not matched to a gene: 6. The CDR3 consists of 15 residues. CDR1 and CDR2 from the germline V gene are MNHEY and SVGAGI. The CDR3 DNA sequence: TGTGCCAGCAGTTACGCAGACAGGGGTAGCTATGGCTACACCTTC. Its translation: CASSYADRGSYGYTF.

This clone was seen just once. V gene TRBV10-1 combines with J gene TRBJ1-3, with D perhaps matching TRBD1 (6 bases). This CDR3 region has 15 residues. V was pared by 6 bases and J by 0 bases, with 12 bases between. Germline V gene lookup returns CDR1 WNHNN and CDR2 SYGVQD (reference sequence). The CDR3 sequence is CASRLYRDSGNTIYF. CDR3 DNA: TGCGCCAGCAGGTTATACAGGGACTCTGGAAACACCATATATTTT.

The V call is TRBV4-2, the J call TRBJ2-3, with a possible D match to TRBD2 (6 bases). Trimming removed 1 base at V and 3 bases at J, with 11 bases between. Looked up from germline, CDR1 is LGHNA and CDR2 is YNFKEQ. CDR3 length: 15 amino acids. CDR3 residues: CASSQVAAVTDTQYF. The CDR3 nucleotides read TGTGCCAGCAGCCAAGTAGCGGCAGTAACAGATACGCAGTATTTT.

The rearrangement uses TRBV5-5 and TRBJ2-1; TRBD1 matches 10 bases. The V gene's germline CDR1 is SGHKS and CDR2 YYEKEE (reference sequence). Trimming removed 3 bases from V and 6 bases from J; junction bases left unmatched: 6. The length of the CDR3 is 15 residues. CDR3 protein: CASSSRTGGSNEQFF. The CDR3 DNA reads TGTGCCAGCAGCTCTCGGACAGGGGGGAGCAATGAGCAGTTCTTC.

The rearrangement joins TRBV7-6 to TRBJ1-1; 7 nucleotides agree with TRBD1. Unmatched junction bases numbered 3, after V lost 1 base and J lost 4 bases. Germline V gene lookup returns CDR1 SGHVS and CDR2 FNYEAQ. CDR3 size: 14 residues. CDR3 DNA sequence: TGTGCCAGCAGCTTAGAGGGGGCAGGCACTGAAGCTTTCTTT. It codes for CASSLEGAGTEAFF.

The chain joins TRBV6-5 to TRBJ2-7; TRBD2 agrees at 11 bases. CDR1 MNHEY and CDR2 SVGAGI come from the germline V gene. The CDR3 covers 14 residues. V shed 10 bases and J 0 bases; nucleotides not matched to a gene: 5. The CDR3 spells CATSSGGSSYEQYF. The CDR3 bases are TGTGCCACCTCTAGCGGGGGGAGCTCCTACGAGCAGTACTTC.